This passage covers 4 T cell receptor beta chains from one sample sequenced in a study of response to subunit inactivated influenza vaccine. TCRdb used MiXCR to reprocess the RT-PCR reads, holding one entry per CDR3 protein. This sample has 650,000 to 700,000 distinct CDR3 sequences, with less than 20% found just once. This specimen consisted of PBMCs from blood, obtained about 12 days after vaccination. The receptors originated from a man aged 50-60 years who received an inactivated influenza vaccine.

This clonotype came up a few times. The chain's CDR3 is CASMGVNTGELFF. In nucleotides, the CDR3 is TGTGCCAGCATGGGGGTCAACACCGGGGAGCTGTTTTTT. The chain carries TRBV2 and TRBJ2-2, with D perhaps assigned TRBD1 or TRBD2 (5 bases each). Germline CDR1 and CDR2: SNHLY and FYNNEI. The CDR3 is made up of 13 amino acids. V gave up 7 bases and J gave up 2 bases, with 8 bases separating them.

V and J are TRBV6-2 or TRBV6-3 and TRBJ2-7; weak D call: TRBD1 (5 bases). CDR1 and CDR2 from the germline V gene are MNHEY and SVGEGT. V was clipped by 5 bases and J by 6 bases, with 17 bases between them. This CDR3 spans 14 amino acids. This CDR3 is CASSTQGSTAEQYF. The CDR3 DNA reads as TGTGCCAGCAGTACCCAGGGATCCACGGCCGAGCAGTACTTC.

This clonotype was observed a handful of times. CDR3 bases: TGTGCCACCAGCAGATTTGGGAGTGGCCAGCCCCAGCATTTT. This encodes CATSRFGSGQPQHF. This chain uses TRBV15 with TRBJ1-5; D ambiguous. Per germline, CDR1 LNHNV and CDR2 YYDKDF (reference sequence). Trimming removed 2 bases from V and 7 bases from J, with 12 bases in between. The CDR3 extends over 14 amino acids.

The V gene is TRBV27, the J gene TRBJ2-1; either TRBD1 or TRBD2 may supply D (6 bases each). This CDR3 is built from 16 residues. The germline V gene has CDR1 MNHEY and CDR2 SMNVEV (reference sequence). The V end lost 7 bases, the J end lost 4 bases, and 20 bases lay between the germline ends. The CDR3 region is CASTRVGGPRYNEQFF. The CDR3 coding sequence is TGTGCCAGCACCCGCGTTGGGGGGCCCCGGTACAATGAGCAGTTCTTC.